These 19 T cell receptor beta chains were sequenced from one sample in a study of shared T cell receptors in the human thymus. The assay was immunoSEQ multiplex PCR, and TCRdb's table has in-frame clones only and misses some. The sample gives about 660,000 clones, around 87% of which show up once; 0.0094% is in the top ten. This sample also appeared in a second study, on human thymus T cells.

Sequencing was done on a sample of thymocytes. These receptors came from a boy younger than two with a congenital heart defect.

This clone was seen just once. The chain is built from TRBV4-3 and TRBJ1-2; no firm D call. Per the germline V gene, CDR1 is LGHNA and CDR2 is YSLEER. With 3 bases removed from V and 1 base from J, the gap between germline ends came to 9 bases. The CDR3 consists of 14 residues. The CDR3 sequence: CASSHRRSNYGYTF. CDR3 coding DNA: TGCGCCAGCAGCCATCGGAGGAGTAACTATGGCTACACCTTC.

This rearrangement joins TRBV4-3 to TRBJ1-4; 8 nucleotides align to TRBD1. Germline loops: CDR1 LGHNA, CDR2 YSLEER. V lost 2 bases and J lost 2; bases outside the gene matches: 10. This CDR3 has 18 residues. The CDR3 spells CASSQQDRASPTNEKLFF. CDR3 coding DNA: TGCGCCAGCAGCCAACAGGACAGGGCCTCGCCTACTAATGAAAAACTGTTTTTT.

The chain joins TRBV15 to TRBJ2-3; possibly TRBD2 for D (6 bases). The germline CDR1 and CDR2 sequences are LNHNV and YYDKDF (reference sequence). CDR3 length equals 13 residues. V lost 7 bases to trimming and J lost 0 bases, with 8 bases between them. The CDR3 region is CATTGTSTDTQYF. The CDR3 coding sequence is TGTGCCACCACCGGGACTAGCACAGATACGCAGTATTTT.

The genes are TRBV30 and TRBJ2-5; 11 positions agree with TRBD2. V dropped 2 bases and J dropped 0; count of bases not matched to a gene: 2. Germline CDR1 and CDR2: GTSNPN and SVGIG (reference sequence). This CDR3 region has 15 residues. CDR3 loop: CAWSRGLADQETQYF. CDR3 nucleotides: TGTGCCTGGAGTAGGGGACTAGCGGACCAAGAGACCCAGTACTTC.

V and J are TRBV4-3 and TRBJ2-2; D is perhaps TRBD1 (5 bases). V was clipped by 1 base and J by 1 base, with 13 bases between them. This CDR3 contains 17 residues. Looked up from germline, CDR1 is LGHNA and CDR2 is YSLEER. This CDR3 reads CASSQGPDQGNTGELFF. As DNA, the CDR3 is TGCGCCAGCAGCCAAGGGCCTGATCAGGGGAACACCGGGGAGCTGTTTTTT.

The chain links TRBV18 to TRBJ2-5, with 10 bases aligning to TRBD2. The germline V gene has CDR1 KGHSH and CDR2 LQKENI. This CDR3 comprises 14 residues. V trimming: 6 bases; J trimming: 5 bases; junction bases outside the gene matches: 6. The CDR3 reads CASSSGGVRETQYF. For the CDR3, the DNA is TGTGCCAGCTCCAGCGGGGGGGTCAGGGAGACCCAGTACTTC.

The CDR3 nucleotides are TGTGCCAGCAGTTCAGGGACAGGGTTGTTGAGGGAGACCCAGTACTTC. The encoded protein is CASSSGTGLLRETQYF. The gene calls are TRBV27 and TRBJ2-5, with 9 bases identical to TRBD1. CDR3 size: 16 residues. CDR1 is MNHEY and CDR2 is SMNVEV in the germline V gene (reference sequence). J lost 5 bases, V lost 4 bases, and 11 bases had no gene match.

V and J are TRBV6-5 and TRBJ2-7, with D possibly TRBD1 on 6 matching bases. V was shortened by 7 bases and J by 5 bases, with 15 bases between the two germline ends. Looked up from germline, CDR1 is MNHEY and CDR2 is SVGAGI. The CDR3 has 13 amino acids. As DNA, the CDR3 is TGTGCCAGCACTGACAGGAAAACGGACGAGCAGTACTTC. Residues: CASTDRKTDEQYF.

The chain recombines TRBV5-1 with TRBJ2-1; D possibly corresponds to TRBD2 (5 bases). V lost 0 bases, J lost 7 bases, and 14 bases lay in between. This CDR3 is 15 amino acids long. In germline, CDR1 is SGHRS, CDR2 YFSETQ. For the CDR3, the DNA is TGCGCCAGCAGCTTGGTCCGGGGAGCCTTGAATGAGCAGTTCTTC. This codes for CASSLVRGALNEQFF.

The chain couples TRBV9 to TRBJ2-1; TRBD2 agrees at 7 bases. This CDR3 contains 17 residues. The V and J ends lost 4 bases and 3 bases, in that order; junction bases with no gene match: 13. Germline V gives CDR1 SGDLS, CDR2 YYNGEE. The CDR3 DNA is TGTGCCAGCAGCCCCAGCGGGGACCCAAGGGTCTACAATGAGCAGTTCTTC. It yields the protein CASSPSGDPRVYNEQFF.

The rearrangement links TRBV27 to TRBJ1-3, with 7 bases that match TRBD1. V lost 3 bases, J lost 2 bases, and 4 bases stayed unmatched. There are 15 residues in the CDR3. Germline CDR1 and CDR2: MNHEY and SMNVEV (reference sequence). The CDR3 DNA reads TGTGCCAGCAGTTTCAAGGGGGCGGCTGGAAACACCATATATTTT. Translating gives CASSFKGAAGNTIYF.

The V gene is TRBV2, the J gene TRBJ2-5, with D tentatively TRBD2 (6 bases). The J call may be wrong; the DNA end is better matched by TRBJ2-7. This CDR3 is 14 amino acids long. CDR1 is SNHLY, CDR2 FYNNEI, per germline. The CDR3 DNA follows: TGTGCCAGCGCGGGGCCAGAGGGCGACTACGAGCAGTACTTC. This gives the protein CASAGPEGDYEQYF.

This clone came up a few times. The chain employs TRBV4-1 and TRBJ2-7; TRBD2 matches 10 bases. The V segment lost 2 bases and the J segment 2 bases; nucleotides outside the gene matches: 9. The CDR3 is made up of 17 amino acids. CDR1 MGHRA and CDR2 YSYEKL come from the germline V gene. CDR3 nucleotides: TGCGCCAGCAGCCAATCGTTAGCGGGAGGCCGAACCTACGAGCAGTACTTC. Protein sequence: CASSQSLAGGRTYEQYF.

The CDR3 sequence is CASSLVLAGDTYEQYF. The CDR3 nucleotides read TGTGCCAGCAGCTTAGTTCTAGCGGGAGATACCTACGAGCAGTACTTC. The V call is TRBV7-2, the J call TRBJ2-7; 10 bases are shared with TRBD2. Trimming at V came to 1 base and at J to 2 bases, leaving 5 bases not matched to a gene. CDR3 length equals 16 residues. The V gene's germline CDR1 is SGHTA and CDR2 FQGNSA.

The V call is TRBV5-6, the J call TRBJ2-3; 7 bases are a match to TRBD2. V dropped 1 base and J dropped 2; count of bases not matched to a gene: 4. The CDR3 loop spans 15 amino acids. Germline V gene lookup returns CDR1 SGHDT and CDR2 YYEEEE. The CDR3 bases are TGTGCCAGCAGCTTGTATAAGCGGGACACAGATACGCAGTATTTT. Translated: CASSLYKRDTDTQYF.

The chain combines TRBV9 with TRBJ2-7; D is possibly TRBD1 (5 bases). The CDR3 spans 13 residues. Trimming cost V 7 bases and J 2 bases, with 13 bases left between them. CDR1 and CDR2 (germline): SGDLS, YYNGEE. CDR3 in amino acids: CASSPDSPYEQYF. Written as DNA, the CDR3 is TGTGCCAGCTCCCCCGACAGTCCCTACGAGCAGTACTTC.

The chain joins TRBV10-1 to TRBJ2-4; 7 bases line up with TRBD2. Unmatched junction bases numbered 5, after V lost 9 bases and J lost 0 bases. Germline lookup yields CDR1 WNHNN and CDR2 SYGVQD (reference sequence). The CDR3 has 14 amino acids. CDR3 coding DNA: TGCGCCAGACCAAAGCGGGGAGCCAAAAACATTCAGTACTTC. As protein: CARPKRGAKNIQYF.

This clone was recorded a few times. The CDR3 region is CAWSFAEGSGEQYF. The DNA for the CDR3 is TGTGCCTGGAGTTTCGCCGAGGGATCCGGCGAGCAGTACTTC. The J gene is TRBJ2-7, the V gene TRBV30; weak D call: TRBD2 (5 bases). The CDR3 contains 14 residues. The V end lost 2 bases, the J end lost 6 bases, and 17 bases lay between the germline ends. Germline-derived CDR1 and CDR2 are GTSNPN and SVGIG (reference sequence).

The V gene is TRBV15, the J gene TRBJ2-1; D may be TRBD2 (6 bases). The CDR3 runs to 18 residues. Trimming stripped 5 bases from V and 2 bases from J, with 22 bases between. Germline loops: CDR1 LNHNV, CDR2 YYDKDF (reference sequence). This CDR3 is CATSVDRLRGTAYNEQFF. CDR3 bases: TGTGCCACCAGCGTCGACCGGCTACGCGGGACCGCCTACAATGAGCAGTTCTTC.